What follows are 3 T cell receptor beta chains derived from one specimen sequenced in a study of CD8 T cells in ankylosing spondylitis. TCRdb reprocessed the 5' RACE reads with MiXCR, giving one entry per CDR3 protein. The repertoire holds a few hundred thousand distinct CDR3 sequences, roughly 20% seen once, with roughly 14% in the top ten. The sequenced sample consisted of blood, either unsorted or a sorted T cell fraction (not recorded which). The source of these receptors is a male donor with ankylosing spondylitis or in good health (not recorded which).

The sample holds a few counts of this clonotype. The chain uses TRBV12-3 or TRBV12-4 and TRBJ2-5; D gene ambiguous. The germline V and J ends were trimmed by 7 bases and 5 bases, with 14 bases remaining between them. The CDR3 is made up of 13 amino acids. CDR3 coding DNA: TGTGCCAGCACCTCGCGACCTGGGGAGACCCAGTACTTC. Protein product: CASTSRPGETQYF.

This chain connects TRBV9 to TRBJ1-2; D possibly corresponds to TRBD1 (5 bases). Trimming took 2 bases from V and 9 from J, leaving 8 bases between them. The germline CDR1 and CDR2 sequences are SGDLS and YYNGEE. This CDR3 is built from 11 residues. The CDR3 region has the DNA TGTGCCAGCAGCGTGGGGGTGCGCTACACCTTC. It encodes CASSVGVRYTF.

The chain links TRBV2 to TRBJ1-1; D may be TRBD1 (6 bases). CDR3 length: 14 amino acids. V was clipped by 7 bases and J by 0 bases, with 12 bases between them. Germline CDR1 SNHLY, CDR2 FYNNEI. DNA of the CDR3: TGTGCCAGCACCGTAGGGGGGCTGAACACTGAAGCTTTCTTT. Protein product: CASTVGGLNTEAFF.